This TCR beta chain was profiled in a study of neoadjuvant anti-PD-1 for oral cavity cancer (dated by TCRdb to about 2021). Concerning the study at large: Patients mostly received three to four biweekly doses of nivolumab at 3 mg/kg before curative-intent surgical resection. Under RECIST 1.1, patients with complete response, partial response or stable disease were classed as responders, and patients with progression were classed as non-responders. A fourth nivolumab dose was given around day 43 to patients without progression, and definitive surgical resection was performed in those patients on days 50-56. A roughly 33% response rate was observed in the parent correlative cohort, in which about a dozen patients were included. Overall study results and their limits: Higher pretreatment blood Treg/Th17 ratios correlated with higher pretreatment blood TCRbeta clonality and lower post-treatment tumor TCRbeta clonality. The TCR analyses had only three patients in each response group, and the authors called for validation in larger cohorts. After neoadjuvant nivolumab, significantly higher T cell clonality (Gini index) was found within PBMCs in non-responders than in responders.

PBMC libraries used mostly approximately 450 ng of input genomic DNA for deep sequencing, with six replicates per sample. The immunoSEQ hsTCRbeta kit was used to prepare TCRbeta libraries, following the manufacturer's instructions. The completed libraries were mixed into a single pool at 3 nM, then sequenced with an Illumina NovaSeq 6000 S4 flow cell. The source study handled its data this way. Raw data preprocessing and quality control were performed with the immunoSEQ Analyzer. The analysis was restricted to productive rearrangements, with each unique CDR3 amino acid sequence defining a clonotype. Repertoire clonality was estimated as the Gini-Simpson index, which was computed with the R package tcR. Gini indices were compared with Student's t test, and associations with tumor size change were assessed by Pearson correlation. TCRdb provides this immuneACCESS table in a form limited to in-frame rearrangements. Some clones are lacking; in checked studies, under half of them reflect an unresolved V gene, and why the rest are absent is not known. For V, J and clone size, that table is used; D and trimming come from the DNA. In all, the sample holds tens of thousands of clones, and around 84% of those were seen once. The ten largest clonotypes hold approximately 3% of the sample.

There are 13 amino acids in the CDR3, from cysteine to phenylalanine inclusive. Only the CDR3 region is kept as DNA, spanning 39 bases read in frame from base 1. The germline V gene yields SQVTM for CDR1 and ANQGSEA for CDR2. V and J lose 1 base and 8 bases, and a span of 14 bases separates them. What this sample's time point label stands for: after neoadjuvant nivolumab, at surgical resection. None of the patients had received prior systemic or radiation treatment, and all were newly diagnosed with stage II-IVA oral cavity squamous cell carcinoma. The cohort was composed of patients with HPV-negative, locally advanced oral cavity squamous cell carcinoma. Peripheral blood mononuclear cells were analyzed directly and were not maintained or expanded in culture. Samples were obtained from a longitudinal correlative study of a single-arm phase II trial of neoadjuvant nivolumab in oral cavity squamous cell carcinoma. Subject-matched pre- and post-treatment PBMCs and tumors from three responders and three non-responders were subjected to genomic DNA-based TCRbeta sequencing. Peripheral blood mononuclear cells were collected before nivolumab treatment and again after treatment, at the time of surgery. The Maxwell RSC DNA from Cells kit was used to extract genomic DNA from PBMCs.

In the case of this clone: The antigen this receptor binds is unknown. One base away there is no much larger clone; base qualities are not given.

The chain is assembled from TRBV29-1 and TRBJ1-2; no D gene is confidently identified. This receptor was taken from a person aged 35-79 years with oral cavity squamous cell carcinoma. The sample consisted of PBMCs, taken after nivolumab (anti-PD-1) treatment. The encoded CDR3 is CSVEGATLYGYTF. The base sequence is TGCAGCGTTGAAGGGGCGACCCTTTACGGCTACACCTTC.